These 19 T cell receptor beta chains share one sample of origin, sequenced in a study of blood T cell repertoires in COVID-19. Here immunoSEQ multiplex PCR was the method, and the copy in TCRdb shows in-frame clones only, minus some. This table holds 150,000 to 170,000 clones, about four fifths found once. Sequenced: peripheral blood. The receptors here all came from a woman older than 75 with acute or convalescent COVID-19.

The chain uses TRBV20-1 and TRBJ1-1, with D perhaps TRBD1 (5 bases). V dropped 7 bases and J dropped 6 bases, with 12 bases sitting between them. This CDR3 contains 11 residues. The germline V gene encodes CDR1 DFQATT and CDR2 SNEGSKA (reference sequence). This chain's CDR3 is CSGTRGAEAFF. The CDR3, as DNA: TGCAGTGGGACTCGGGGGGCTGAAGCTTTCTTT.

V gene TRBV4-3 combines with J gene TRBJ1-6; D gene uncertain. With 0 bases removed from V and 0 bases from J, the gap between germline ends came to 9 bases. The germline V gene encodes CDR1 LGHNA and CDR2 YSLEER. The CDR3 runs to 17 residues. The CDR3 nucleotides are TGCGCCAGCAGCCAAGATAGTACGAGCTCCTATAATTCACCCCTCCACTTT. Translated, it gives CASSQDSTSSYNSPLHF.

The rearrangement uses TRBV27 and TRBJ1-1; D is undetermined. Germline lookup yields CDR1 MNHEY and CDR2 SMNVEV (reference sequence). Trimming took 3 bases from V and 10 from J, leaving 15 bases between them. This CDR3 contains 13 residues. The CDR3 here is CASSFGWLRGAFF. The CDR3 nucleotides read TGTGCCAGCAGTTTTGGGTGGCTACGAGGAGCTTTCTTT.

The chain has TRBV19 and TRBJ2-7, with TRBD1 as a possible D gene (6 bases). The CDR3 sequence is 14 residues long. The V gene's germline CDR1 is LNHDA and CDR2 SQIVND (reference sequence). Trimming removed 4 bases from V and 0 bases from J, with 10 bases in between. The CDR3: CASSRTEISYEQYF. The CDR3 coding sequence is TGTGCCAGTAGTAGGACAGAAATCTCCTACGAGCAGTACTTC.

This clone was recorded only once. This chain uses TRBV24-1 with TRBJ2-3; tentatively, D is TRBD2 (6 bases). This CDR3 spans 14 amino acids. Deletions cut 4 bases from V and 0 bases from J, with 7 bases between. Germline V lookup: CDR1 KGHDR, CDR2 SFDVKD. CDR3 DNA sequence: TGTGCCACCAGTGACCTAGCGAGCACAGATACGCAGTATTTT. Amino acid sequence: CATSDLASTDTQYF.

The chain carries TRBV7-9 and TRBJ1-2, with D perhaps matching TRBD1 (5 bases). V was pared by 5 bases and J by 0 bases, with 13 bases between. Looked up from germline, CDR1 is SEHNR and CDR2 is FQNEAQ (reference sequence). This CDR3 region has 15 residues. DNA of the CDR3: TGTGCCAGCAGCCCCCCGGGGGACCCTAACTATGGCTACACCTTC. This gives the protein CASSPPGDPNYGYTF.

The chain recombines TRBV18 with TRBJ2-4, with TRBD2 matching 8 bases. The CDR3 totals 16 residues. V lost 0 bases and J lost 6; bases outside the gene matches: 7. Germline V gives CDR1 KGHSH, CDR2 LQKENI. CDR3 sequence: CASSPPGLGGTNIQYF. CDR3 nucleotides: TGTGCCAGCTCACCACCGGGACTAGGAGGAACAAACATTCAGTACTTC. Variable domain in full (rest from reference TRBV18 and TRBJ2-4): NAGVMQNPRHLVRRRGQEARLRCSPMKGHSHVYWYRQLPEEGLKFMVYLQKENIIDESGMPKERFSAEFPKEGPSILRIQQVVRGDSAAYFCASSPPGLGGTNIQYFGAGTRLSVL.

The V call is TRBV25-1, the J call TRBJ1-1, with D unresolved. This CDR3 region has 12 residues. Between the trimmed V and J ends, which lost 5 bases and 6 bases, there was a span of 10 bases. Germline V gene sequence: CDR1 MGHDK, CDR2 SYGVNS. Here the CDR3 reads CASSFGRAEAFF. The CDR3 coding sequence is TGTGCCAGCAGTTTCGGGCGGGCTGAAGCTTTCTTT. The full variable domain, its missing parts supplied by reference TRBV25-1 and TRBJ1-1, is EADIYQTPRYLVIGTGKKITLECSQTMGHDKMYWYQQDPGMELHLIHYSYGVNSTEKGDLSSESTVSRIRTEHFPLTLESARPSHTSQYLCASSFGRAEAFFGQGTRLTVV.

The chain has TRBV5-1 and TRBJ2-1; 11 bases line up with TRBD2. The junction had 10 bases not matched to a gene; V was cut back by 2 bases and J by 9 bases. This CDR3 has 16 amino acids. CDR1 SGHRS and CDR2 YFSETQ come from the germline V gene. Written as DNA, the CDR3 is TGCGCCAGCAGCTTCACTAGCGGGAGCGCCCCCGGTGAGCAGTTCTTC. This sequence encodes CASSFTSGSAPGEQFF.

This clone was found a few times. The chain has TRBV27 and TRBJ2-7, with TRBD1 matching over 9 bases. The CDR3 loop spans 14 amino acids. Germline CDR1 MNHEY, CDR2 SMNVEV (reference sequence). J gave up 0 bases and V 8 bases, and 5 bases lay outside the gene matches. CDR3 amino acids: CASCGTGSSYEQYF. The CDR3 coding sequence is TGTGCCAGCTGTGGGACAGGGAGCTCCTACGAGCAGTACTTC.

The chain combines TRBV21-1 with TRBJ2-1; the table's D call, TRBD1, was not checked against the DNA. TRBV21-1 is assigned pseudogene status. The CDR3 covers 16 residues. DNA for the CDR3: TGTGCCAGCAGCAAAGGAAGTCTCTGGCCCTACAATGAGCAGTTCTTC. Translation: CASSKGSLWPYNEQFF.

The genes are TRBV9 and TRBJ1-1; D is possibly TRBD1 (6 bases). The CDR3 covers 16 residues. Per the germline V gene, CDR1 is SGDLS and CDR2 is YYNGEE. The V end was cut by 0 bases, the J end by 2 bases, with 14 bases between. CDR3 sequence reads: CASSVAPGTPNTEAFF. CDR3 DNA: TGTGCCAGCAGCGTAGCACCCGGGACACCAAACACTGAAGCTTTCTTT.

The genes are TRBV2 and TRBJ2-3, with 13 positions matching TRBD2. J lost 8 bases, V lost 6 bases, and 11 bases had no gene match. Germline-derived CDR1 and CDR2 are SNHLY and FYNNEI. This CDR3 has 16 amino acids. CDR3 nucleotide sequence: TGTGCCAGCAGAACCGGACTAGCGGGAGATGTGGGTACGCAGTATTTT. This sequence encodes CASRTGLAGDVGTQYF.

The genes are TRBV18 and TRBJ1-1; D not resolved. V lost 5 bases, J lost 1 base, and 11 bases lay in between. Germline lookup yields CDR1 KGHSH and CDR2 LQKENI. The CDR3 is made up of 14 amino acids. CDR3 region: CASSSQTANTEAFF. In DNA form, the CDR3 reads TGTGCCAGCTCATCACAAACAGCGAACACTGAAGCTTTCTTT.

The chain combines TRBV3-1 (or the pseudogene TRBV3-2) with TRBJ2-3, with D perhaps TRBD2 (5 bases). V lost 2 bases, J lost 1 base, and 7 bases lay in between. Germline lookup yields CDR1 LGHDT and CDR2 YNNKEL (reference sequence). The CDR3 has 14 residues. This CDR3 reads CASSQTGGTDTQYF. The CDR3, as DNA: TGTGCCAGCAGCCAAACCGGGGGCACAGATACGCAGTATTTT.

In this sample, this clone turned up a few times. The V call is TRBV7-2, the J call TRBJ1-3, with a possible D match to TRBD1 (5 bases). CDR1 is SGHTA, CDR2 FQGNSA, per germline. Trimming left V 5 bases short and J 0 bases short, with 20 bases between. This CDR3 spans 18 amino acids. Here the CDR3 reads CASSPPMVRDFSGNTIYF. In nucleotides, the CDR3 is TGTGCCAGCAGCCCGCCCATGGTTAGGGACTTCTCTGGAAACACCATATATTTT.

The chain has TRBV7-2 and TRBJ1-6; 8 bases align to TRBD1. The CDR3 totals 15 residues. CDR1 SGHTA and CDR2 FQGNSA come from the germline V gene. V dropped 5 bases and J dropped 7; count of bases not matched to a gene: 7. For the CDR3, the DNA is TGTGCCAGCAGCCGTTCCCGGGACAGGAATTCACCCCTCCACTTT. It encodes CASSRSRDRNSPLHF.

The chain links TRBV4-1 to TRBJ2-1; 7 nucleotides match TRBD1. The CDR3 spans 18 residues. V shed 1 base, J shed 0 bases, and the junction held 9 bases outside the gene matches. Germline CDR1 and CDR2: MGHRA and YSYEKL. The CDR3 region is CASSQGPGQADSYNEQFF. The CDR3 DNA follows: TGCGCCAGCAGCCAAGGGCCCGGACAGGCCGACTCCTACAATGAGCAGTTCTTC.

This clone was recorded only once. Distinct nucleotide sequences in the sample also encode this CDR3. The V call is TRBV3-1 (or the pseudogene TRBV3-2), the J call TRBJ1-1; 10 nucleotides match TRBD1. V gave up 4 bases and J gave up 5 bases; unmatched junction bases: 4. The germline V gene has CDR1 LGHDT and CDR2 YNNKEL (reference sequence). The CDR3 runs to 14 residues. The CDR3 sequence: CASSPRDRGTEAFF. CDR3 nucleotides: TGTGCCAGCAGCCCACGGGACAGGGGTACTGAAGCTTTCTTT.